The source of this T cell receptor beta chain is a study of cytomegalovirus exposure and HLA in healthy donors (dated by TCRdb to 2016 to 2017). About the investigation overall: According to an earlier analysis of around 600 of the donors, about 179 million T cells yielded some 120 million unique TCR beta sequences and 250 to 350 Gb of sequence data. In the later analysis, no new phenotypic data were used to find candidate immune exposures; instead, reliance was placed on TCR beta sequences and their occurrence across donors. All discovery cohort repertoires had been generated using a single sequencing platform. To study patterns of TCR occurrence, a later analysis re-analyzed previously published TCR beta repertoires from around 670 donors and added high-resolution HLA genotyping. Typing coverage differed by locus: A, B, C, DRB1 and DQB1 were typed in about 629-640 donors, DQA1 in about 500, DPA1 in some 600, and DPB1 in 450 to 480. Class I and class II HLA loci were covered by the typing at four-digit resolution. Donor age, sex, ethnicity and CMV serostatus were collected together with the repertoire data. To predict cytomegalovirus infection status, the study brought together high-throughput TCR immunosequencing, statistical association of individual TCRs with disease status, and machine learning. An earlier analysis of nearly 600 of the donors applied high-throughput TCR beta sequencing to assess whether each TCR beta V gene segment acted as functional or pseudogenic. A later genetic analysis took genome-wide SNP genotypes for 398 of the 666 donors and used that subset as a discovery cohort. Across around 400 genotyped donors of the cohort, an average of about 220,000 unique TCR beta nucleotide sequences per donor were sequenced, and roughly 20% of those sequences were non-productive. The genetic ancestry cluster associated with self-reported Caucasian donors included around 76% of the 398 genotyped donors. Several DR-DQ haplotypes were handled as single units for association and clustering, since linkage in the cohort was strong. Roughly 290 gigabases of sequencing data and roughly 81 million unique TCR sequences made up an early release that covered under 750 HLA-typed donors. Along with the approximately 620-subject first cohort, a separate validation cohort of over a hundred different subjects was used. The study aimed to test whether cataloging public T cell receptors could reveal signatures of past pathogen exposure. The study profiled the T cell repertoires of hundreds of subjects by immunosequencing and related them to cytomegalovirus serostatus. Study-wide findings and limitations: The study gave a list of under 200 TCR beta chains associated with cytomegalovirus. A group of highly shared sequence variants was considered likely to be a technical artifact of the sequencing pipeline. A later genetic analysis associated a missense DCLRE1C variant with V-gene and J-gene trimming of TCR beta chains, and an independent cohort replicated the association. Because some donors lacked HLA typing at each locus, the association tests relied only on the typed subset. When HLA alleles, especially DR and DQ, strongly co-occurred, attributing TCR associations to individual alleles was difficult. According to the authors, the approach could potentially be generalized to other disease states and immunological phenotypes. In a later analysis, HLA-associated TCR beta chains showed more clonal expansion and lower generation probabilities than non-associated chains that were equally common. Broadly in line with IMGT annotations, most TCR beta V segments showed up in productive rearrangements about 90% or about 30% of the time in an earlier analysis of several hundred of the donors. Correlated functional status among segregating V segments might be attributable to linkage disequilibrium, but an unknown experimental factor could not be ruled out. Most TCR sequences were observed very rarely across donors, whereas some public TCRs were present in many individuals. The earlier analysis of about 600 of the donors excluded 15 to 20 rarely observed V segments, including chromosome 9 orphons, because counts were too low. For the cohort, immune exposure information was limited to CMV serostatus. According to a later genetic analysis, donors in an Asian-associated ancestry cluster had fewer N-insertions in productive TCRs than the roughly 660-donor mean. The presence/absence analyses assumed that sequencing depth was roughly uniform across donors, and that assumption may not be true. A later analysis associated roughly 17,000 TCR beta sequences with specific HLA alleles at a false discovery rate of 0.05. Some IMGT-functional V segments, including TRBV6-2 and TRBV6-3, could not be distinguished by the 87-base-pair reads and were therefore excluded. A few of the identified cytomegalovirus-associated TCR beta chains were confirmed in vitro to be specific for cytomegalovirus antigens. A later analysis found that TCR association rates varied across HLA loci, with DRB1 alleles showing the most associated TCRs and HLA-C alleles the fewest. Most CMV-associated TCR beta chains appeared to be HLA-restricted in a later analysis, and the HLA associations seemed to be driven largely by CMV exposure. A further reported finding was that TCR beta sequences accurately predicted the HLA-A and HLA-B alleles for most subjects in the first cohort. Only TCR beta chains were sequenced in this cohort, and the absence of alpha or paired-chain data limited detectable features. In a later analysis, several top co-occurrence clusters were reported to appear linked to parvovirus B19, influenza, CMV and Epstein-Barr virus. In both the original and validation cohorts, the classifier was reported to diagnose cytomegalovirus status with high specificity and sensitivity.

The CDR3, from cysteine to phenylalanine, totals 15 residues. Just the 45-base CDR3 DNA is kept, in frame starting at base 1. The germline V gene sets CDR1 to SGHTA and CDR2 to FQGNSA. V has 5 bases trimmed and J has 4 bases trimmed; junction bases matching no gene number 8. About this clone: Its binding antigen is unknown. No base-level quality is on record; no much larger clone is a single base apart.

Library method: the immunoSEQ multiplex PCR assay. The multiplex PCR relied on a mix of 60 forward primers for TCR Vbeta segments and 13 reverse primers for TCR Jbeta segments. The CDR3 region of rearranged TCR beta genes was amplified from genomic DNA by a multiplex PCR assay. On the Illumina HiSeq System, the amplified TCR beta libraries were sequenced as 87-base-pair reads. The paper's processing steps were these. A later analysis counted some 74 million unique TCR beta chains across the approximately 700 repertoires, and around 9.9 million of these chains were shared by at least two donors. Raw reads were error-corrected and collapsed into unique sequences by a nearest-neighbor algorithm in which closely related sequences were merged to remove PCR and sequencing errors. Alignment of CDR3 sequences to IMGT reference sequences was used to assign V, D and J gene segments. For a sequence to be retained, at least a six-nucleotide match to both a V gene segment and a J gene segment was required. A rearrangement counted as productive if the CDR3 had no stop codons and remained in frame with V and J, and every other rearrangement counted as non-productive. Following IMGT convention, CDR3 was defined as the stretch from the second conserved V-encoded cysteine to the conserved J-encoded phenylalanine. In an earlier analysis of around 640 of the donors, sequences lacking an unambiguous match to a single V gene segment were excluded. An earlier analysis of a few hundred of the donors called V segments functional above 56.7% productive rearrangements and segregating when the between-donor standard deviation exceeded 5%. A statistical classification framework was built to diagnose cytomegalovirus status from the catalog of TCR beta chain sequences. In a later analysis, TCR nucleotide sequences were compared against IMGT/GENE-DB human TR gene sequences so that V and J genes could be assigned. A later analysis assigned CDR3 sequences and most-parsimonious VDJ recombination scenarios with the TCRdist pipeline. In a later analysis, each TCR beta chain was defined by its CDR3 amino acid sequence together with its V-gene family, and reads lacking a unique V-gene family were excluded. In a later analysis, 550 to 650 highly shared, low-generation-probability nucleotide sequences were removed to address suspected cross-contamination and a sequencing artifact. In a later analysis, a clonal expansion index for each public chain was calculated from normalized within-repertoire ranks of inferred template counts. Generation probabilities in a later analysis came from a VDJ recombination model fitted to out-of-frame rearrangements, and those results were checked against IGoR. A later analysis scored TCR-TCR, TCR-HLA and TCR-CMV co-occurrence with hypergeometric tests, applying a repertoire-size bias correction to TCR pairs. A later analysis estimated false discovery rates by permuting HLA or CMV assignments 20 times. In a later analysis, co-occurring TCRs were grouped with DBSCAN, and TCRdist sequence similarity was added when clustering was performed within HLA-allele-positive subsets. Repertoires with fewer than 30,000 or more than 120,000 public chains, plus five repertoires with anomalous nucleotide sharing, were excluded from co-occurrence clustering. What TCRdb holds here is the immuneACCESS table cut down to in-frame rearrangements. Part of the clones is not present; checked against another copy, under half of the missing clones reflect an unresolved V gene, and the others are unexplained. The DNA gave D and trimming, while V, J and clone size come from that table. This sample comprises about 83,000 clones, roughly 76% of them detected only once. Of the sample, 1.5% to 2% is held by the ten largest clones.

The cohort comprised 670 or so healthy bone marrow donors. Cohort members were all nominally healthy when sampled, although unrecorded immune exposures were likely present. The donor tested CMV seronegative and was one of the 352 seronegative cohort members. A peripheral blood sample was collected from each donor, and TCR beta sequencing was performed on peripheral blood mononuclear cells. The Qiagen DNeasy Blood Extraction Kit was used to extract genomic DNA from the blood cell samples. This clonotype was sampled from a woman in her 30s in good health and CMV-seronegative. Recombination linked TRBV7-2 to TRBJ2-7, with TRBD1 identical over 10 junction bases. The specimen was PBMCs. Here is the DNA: TGTGCCAGCAGCACAACTGGGACAGGGGATTACGAGCAGTACTTC. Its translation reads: CASSTTGTGDYEQYF.